The source of this T cell receptor (beta chain) is a study of T cell repertoires in cytomegalovirus infection. In germline, CDR1 is SGHAT, CDR2 FQNNGV. The V and J ends lost 1 base and 6 bases, in that order; junction bases with no gene match: 6. This CDR3 is built from 17 residues. TCRdb itself ran the reads through MiXCR, one entry per CDR3 protein. The sample has hundreds of thousands of distinct CDR3 sequences, around 35% seen once. About this clonotype itself: Its antigen is not known.

This chain joins TRBV11-2 and TRBJ2-1, with 13 bases aligning to TRBD2. The TCR originated in a human donor in good health (CMV status not recorded). Some clones in this sample may be carry-over from other donors' samples. The specimen comprised cultured PBMCs, sampled from culture after CMV antigen stimulation. The chain's CDR3 is CASSLGGLAGVGNEQFF. CDR3 in DNA: TGTGCCAGCAGCTTAGGAGGACTAGCGGGAGTCGGCAATGAGCAGTTCTTC. Drawing the rest from reference TRBV11-2 and TRBJ2-1, the complete variable domain is EAGVAQSPRYKIIEKRQSVAFWCNPISGHATLYWYQQILGQGPKLLIQFQNNGVVDDSQLPKDRFSAERLKGVDSTLKIQPAKLEDSAVYLCASSLGGLAGVGNEQFFGPGTRLTVL.